The 8 T cell receptor beta chains below all came from one sample that was sequenced in a study of blood T cell repertoires in COVID-19. Sequencing was performed with immunoSEQ multiplex PCR; in TCRdb, only in-frame clones are kept and a portion is missing. The table records approximately 360,000 clones, roughly 90% of them present only once. Input material: PBMCs or T cells enriched from blood (not recorded which). The receptors here all came from a woman aged 25 to 39 with acute COVID-19.

This chain links TRBV11-2 with TRBJ2-1, with a tentative D call TRBD1 (5 bases). V lost 3 bases to trimming and J lost 7 bases, with 10 bases between them. Germline CDR1 is SGHAT and CDR2 is FQNNGV. The CDR3 spans 13 residues. CDR3 loop: CASSLGLVNEQFF. CDR3 DNA sequence: TGTGCCAGCAGCTTGGGGCTGGTGAATGAGCAGTTCTTC.

V usage is TRBV9 and J usage is TRBJ1-5, with a possible D match to TRBD1 (6 bases). The germline V and J ends were trimmed by 4 bases and 5 bases, with 13 bases remaining between them. The CDR3 has 14 amino acids. CDR1 SGDLS and CDR2 YYNGEE come from the germline V gene. The CDR3 DNA follows: TGTGCCAGCAGCACAGACGGGGGGCATCAGCCCCAGCATTTT. It codes for CASSTDGGHQPQHF.

V is TRBV3-1 (or the pseudogene TRBV3-2) and J is TRBJ2-1; 12 positions match TRBD2. CDR3 size: 15 residues. V shed 1 base and J 8 bases; nucleotides not matched to a gene: 3. Germline CDR1 reads LGHDT; CDR2 reads YNNKEL (reference sequence). CDR3 in DNA: TGTGCCAGCAGCCAAGCTAGCGGGGGGGCCGATGAGCAGTTCTTC. Its protein product is CASSQASGGADEQFF.

This clone has just a few counts. V usage is TRBV7-3 and J usage is TRBJ2-1, with 10 bases lining up with TRBD2. Germline-derived CDR1 and CDR2 are SGHTA and FQGTGA. The V gene end was trimmed by 5 bases and the J gene end by 4 bases; junction bases not matched to a gene: 5. CDR3 length: 15 residues. The CDR3 region has the DNA TGTGCCAGCAGCCTAGGACTAGCGGTTTACAATGAGCAGTTCTTC. Its protein is CASSLGLAVYNEQFF.

The chain employs TRBV7-2 and TRBJ1-2; the D gene is possibly TRBD1 (6 bases). The CDR3 has 14 amino acids. Germline values: CDR1 SGHTA, CDR2 FQGNSA. Trimming took 2 bases from V and 12 from J, leaving 19 bases between them. This CDR3 reads CASSLIYAGDIHTF. In DNA, the CDR3 is TGTGCCAGCAGCTTAATTTATGCCGGGGACATCCACACCTTC.

The chain has TRBV7-3 and TRBJ2-1; 7 nucleotides agree with TRBD1. Germline CDR1 SGHTA, CDR2 FQGTGA. Trimming took 4 bases from V and 4 from J; bases not matched to a gene: 7. The length of the CDR3 is 15 residues. The CDR3 is CASSSTGMRYNEQFF. DNA of the CDR3: TGTGCCAGCAGCTCGACAGGGATGCGTTACAATGAGCAGTTCTTC.

CDR3 sequence reads: CASSEQGRAAEKLFF. Written as DNA, the CDR3 is TGTGCCAGCAGTGAACAGGGAAGGGCCGCTGAAAAACTGTTTTTT. V and J are TRBV2 and TRBJ1-4; a possible D gene is TRBD1 (5 bases). Germline V CDR1 and CDR2: SNHLY, FYNNEI. The CDR3 spans 15 residues. Trimming left V 2 bases short and J 7 bases short, with 14 bases between. Based on the CDR3 plus reference TRBV2 and TRBJ1-4, the full variable domain is EPEVTQTPSHQVTQMGQEVILRCVPISNHLYFYWYRQILGQKVEFLVSFYNNEISEKSEIFDDQFSVERPDGSNFTLKIRSTKLEDSAMYFCASSEQGRAAEKLFFGSGTQLSVL.

V is TRBV24-1 and J is TRBJ2-1, with 7 bases that match TRBD1. Germline V gene sequence: CDR1 KGHDR, CDR2 SFDVKD. The length of the CDR3 is 15 residues. With 5 bases clipped from V and 8 bases from J, the junction kept 11 bases outside the gene matches. The CDR3 DNA is TGTGCCACCAGTGGTTCGGGACAGTGGAACGATGAGCAGTTCTTC. Residues: CATSGSGQWNDEQFF.